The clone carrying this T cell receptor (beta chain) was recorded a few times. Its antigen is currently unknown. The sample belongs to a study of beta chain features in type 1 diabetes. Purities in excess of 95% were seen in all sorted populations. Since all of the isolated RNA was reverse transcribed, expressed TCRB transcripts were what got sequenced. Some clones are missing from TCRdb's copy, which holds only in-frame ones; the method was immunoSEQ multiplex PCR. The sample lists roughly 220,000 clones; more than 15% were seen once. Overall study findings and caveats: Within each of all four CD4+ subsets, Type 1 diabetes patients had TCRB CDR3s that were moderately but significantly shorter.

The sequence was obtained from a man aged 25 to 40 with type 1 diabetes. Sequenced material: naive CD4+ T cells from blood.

The CDR3 bases are TGCGCCAGCAGCTTGGCCTCCAGGCAGGGGAGCTCCGGGGAGCTGTTTTTT. It translates to CASSLASRQGSSGELFF. The chain has TRBV5-1 and TRBJ2-2; weak D call: TRBD1 (6 bases). V was pared by 0 bases and J by 6 bases, with 18 bases between. The CDR3 runs 17 residues. Germline-derived CDR1 and CDR2 are SGHRS and YFSETQ.